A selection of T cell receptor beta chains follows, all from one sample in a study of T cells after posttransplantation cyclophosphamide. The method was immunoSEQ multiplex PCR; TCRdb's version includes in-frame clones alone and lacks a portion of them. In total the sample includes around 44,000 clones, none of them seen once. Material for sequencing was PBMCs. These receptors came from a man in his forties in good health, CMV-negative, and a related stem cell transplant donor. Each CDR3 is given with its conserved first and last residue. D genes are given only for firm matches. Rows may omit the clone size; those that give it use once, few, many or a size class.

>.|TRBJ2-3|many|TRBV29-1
TGCAGCGTTGAAGATCAGGACCCCGGGGTCCCCACAGATACGCAGTATTTT
CSVEDQDPGVPTDTQYF
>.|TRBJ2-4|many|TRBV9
TGTGCCAGCAGCGTAACCACCGAACGGAACATTCAGTACTTC
CASSVTTERNIQYF
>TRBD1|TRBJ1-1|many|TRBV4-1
TGCGCCAGCAGCCAAGCTGACAGGGTGAACACTGAAGCTTTCTTT
CASSQADRVNTEAFF
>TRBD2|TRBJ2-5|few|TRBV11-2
TGTGCCAGCAGCCCCACGGGGCGGACTAGCGGGCAAGAGACCCGGTACTTC
CASSPTGRTSGQETRYF
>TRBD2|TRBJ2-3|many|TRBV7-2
TGTGCCAGCAGCTGGGGACTAGAGGGAGATACGCAGTATTTT
CASSWGLEGDTQYF
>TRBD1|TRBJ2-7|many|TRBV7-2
TGTGCCAGCAGCTTAGATCAGGGGGCGCTTAACGAGCAGTACTTC
CASSLDQGALNEQYF
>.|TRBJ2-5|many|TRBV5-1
TGCGCCAGCAGCCTCAGGCAAGAGACCCAGTACTTC
CASSLRQETQYF
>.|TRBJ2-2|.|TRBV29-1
TGCAGCGTTGACGGTCATACGAACACCGGGGAGCTGTTTTTT
CSVDGHTNTGELFF
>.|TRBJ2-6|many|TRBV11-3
TGTGCCAGCACCTCGGTAGGGGCTGGGGCCAACGTCCTGACTTTC
CASTSVGAGANVLTF
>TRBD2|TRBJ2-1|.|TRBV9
TGTGCCAGCAGCGTAGACGGGAGGCTCTACAATGAGCAGTTCTTC
CASSVDGRLYNEQFF
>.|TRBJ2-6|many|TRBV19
TGTGCCAGTAGTGCATATCGCCCCAGGGCCCTCTCTGGGGCCAACGTCCTGACTTTC
CASSAYRPRALSGANVLTF
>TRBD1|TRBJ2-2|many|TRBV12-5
TGTGCTAGTGGTTCCGACAGGGGGGGATACACCGGGGAGCTGTTTTTT
CASGSDRGGYTGELFF
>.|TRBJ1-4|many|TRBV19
TGTGCCAGTAGTATCCGGGAAAAACTGTTTTTT
CASSIREKLFF
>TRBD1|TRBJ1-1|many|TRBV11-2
TGTGCCAGCAGCCCTAACCCCGGACAGGGCCGCACTGAAGCTTTCTTT
CASSPNPGQGRTEAFF
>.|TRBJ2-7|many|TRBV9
TGTGCCAGCAGCCTAACGTGGGAGAGAACCTACGAGCAGTACTTC
CASSLTWERTYEQYF
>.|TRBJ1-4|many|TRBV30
TGTGCCTGGGATAACGGGGGTGAAAAACTGTTTTTT
CAWDNGGEKLFF
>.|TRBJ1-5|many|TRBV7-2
TGTGCCAGCAGCGTACAGGTTAACAATCAGCCCCAGCATTTT
CASSVQVNNQPQHF
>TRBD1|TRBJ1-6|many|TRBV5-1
TGCGCCAGCAGCTTGGAGGGACAGGATAATTCACCCCTCCACTTT
CASSLEGQDNSPLHF
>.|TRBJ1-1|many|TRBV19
TGTGCCAGTAGTATACAGGGCACGAACACTGAAGCTTTCTTT
CASSIQGTNTEAFF
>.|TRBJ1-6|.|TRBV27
TGTGCCAGCAGTTTACGGGGGGGAGCCTCACCCCTCCACTTT
CASSLRGGASPLHF
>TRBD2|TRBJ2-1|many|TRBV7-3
TGTGCCAGCAGCCTCCTAGCGGGAGGGAGTTACAATGAGCAGTTCTTC
CASSLLAGGSYNEQFF
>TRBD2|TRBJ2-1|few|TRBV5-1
TGCGCCAGCAGCGCAGGGACTAGCGGAACCCCAGGTTCCTACAATGAGCAGTTCTTC
CASSAGTSGTPGSYNEQFF
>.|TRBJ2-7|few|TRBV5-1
TGCGCCAGCAGCTCCTCCGGGCCTCGGGGTGACGAGCAGTACTTC
CASSSSGPRGDEQYF
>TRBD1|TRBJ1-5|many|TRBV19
TGTGCCAGCAGGACAGGGGACAATCAGCCCCAGCATTTT
CASRTGDNQPQHF
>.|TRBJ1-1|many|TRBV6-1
TGTGCCAGCAGTGAAGTTAGGGGGAACACTGAAGCTTTCTTT
CASSEVRGNTEAFF
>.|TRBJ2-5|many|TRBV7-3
TGTGCCAGCAGTACATACAGCCAAGAGACCCAGTACTTC
CASSTYSQETQYF
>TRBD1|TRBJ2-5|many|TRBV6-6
TGTGCCAGCAGGTATACAGGGGGTTTGTCGGAGACCCAGTACTTC
CASRYTGGLSETQYF
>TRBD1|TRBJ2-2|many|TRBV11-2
TGTGCCAGCAGCTCCCGGGACAGGGGATACACCGGGGAGCTGTTTTTT
CASSSRDRGYTGELFF
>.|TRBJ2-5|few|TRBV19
TGTGCCAGTTCAACTAAACTTACCCCCAAAGAGACCCAGTACTTC
CASSTKLTPKETQYF
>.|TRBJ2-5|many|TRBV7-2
TGTGCCAGCAGCTTAGCGGCCAGTGGTACGGAGACCCAGTACTTC
CASSLAASGTETQYF
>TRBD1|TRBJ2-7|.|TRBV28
TGTGCCAGCACTCGACAGGGGTGGACCTACGAGCAGTACTTC
CASTRQGWTYEQYF
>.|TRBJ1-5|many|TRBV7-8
TGTGCCAGCAGCTTAGATACAGGGTATAGCAATCAGCCCCAGCATTTT
CASSLDTGYSNQPQHF
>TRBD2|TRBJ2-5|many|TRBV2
TGTGCCAGCAGTGGACTAGCGGGAGAGACCCAGTACTTC
CASSGLAGETQYF
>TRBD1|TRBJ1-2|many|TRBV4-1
TGCGCCAGCAGCCACGACGGACAGGGGGTTTCTAACTATGGCTACACCTTC
CASSHDGQGVSNYGYTF
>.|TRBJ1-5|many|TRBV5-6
TGTGCCAGCAGCATGCCGGGGATTAGCAATCAGCCCCAGCATTTT
CASSMPGISNQPQHF
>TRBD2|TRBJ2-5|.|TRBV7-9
TGTGCCAGCAGCGGCTGGGGGCTAGCGGGAGGTGAGACCCAGTACTTC
CASSGWGLAGGETQYF
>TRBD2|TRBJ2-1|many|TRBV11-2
TGTGCCAGCAGCTTAGATTACCCCAGAGCGGGAGCATTCTATGAGCAGTTCTTC
CASSLDYPRAGAFYEQFF